The T cell receptor beta chain described here comes from a study of T cell responses to AZD1222 COVID-19 vaccine. Overall study context: Second doses at about 4 or about 12 weeks were pooled. Study observations and caveats: AZD1222 recipients seropositive at baseline numbered only five to seven. Following two doses of AZD1222, Spike-specific TCR breadth and depth rose. Most donors were white British and more were female, and clonal diversity was possibly underestimated.

Repertoires were generated with immunoSEQ multiplex PCR, while TCRdb's copy carries only in-frame clones and drops some. The data show about 120,000 clones, roughly 90% seen once. Germline CDR1 reads SNHLY; CDR2 reads FYNNEI. The CDR3 totals 14 residues. After removal of 4 bases from V and 10 bases from J, the junction contained 7 bases not matched to a gene. Worth noting for this clone: Its target is unknown.

The chain carries TRBV2 and TRBJ1-6; 7 nucleotides align to TRBD1. The receptor's source is an adult in good health. The material was peripheral blood, obtained on day 0 of AZD1222 vaccination. CDR3 loop: CASSGDSEGSPLHF. CDR3 nucleotide sequence: TGTGCCAGCAGTGGGGACAGTGAAGGGTCACCCCTCCACTTT.